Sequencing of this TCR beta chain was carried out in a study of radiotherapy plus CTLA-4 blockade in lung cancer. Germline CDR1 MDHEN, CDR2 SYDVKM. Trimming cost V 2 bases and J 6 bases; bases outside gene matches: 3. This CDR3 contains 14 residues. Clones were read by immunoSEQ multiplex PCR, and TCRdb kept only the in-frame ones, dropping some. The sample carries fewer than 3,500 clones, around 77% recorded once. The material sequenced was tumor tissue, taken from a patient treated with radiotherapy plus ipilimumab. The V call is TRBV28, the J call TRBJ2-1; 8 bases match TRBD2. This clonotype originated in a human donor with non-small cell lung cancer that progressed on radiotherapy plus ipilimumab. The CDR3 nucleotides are TGTGCCAGCAGTTTACCTAGCGGGTCCAATGAGCAGTTCTTC. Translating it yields CASSLPSGSNEQFF.